The present T cell receptor (beta chain) was sequenced within a study of Graves' ophthalmopathy and Graves' hyperthyroidism. RNA transcripts were the source from which TCR beta CDR3 regions were amplified. RT-PCR was first run with HTBI primers, then multiplex PCR in a second round. TCRdb reprocessed the multiplex PCR reads via MiXCR and lists one record per CDR3 protein. The top ten hold 35% to 55% of the sample, which has roughly 700,000 distinct CDR3 sequences, 40% seen once. Whole-study findings and limits: It was with approximately 70% sensitivity and about 72% specificity that the model predicted ophthalmopathy progression. The authors also found most expanded thyroid clonotypes above 0.001 frequency in blood.

Points on this clonotype: Its specificity is unknown.

This CDR3 spans 14 amino acids. Trimming stripped 11 bases from V and 2 bases from J, with 19 bases between. Germline-derived CDR1 and CDR2 are SGHTA and FQGNSA. Presentation of ophthalmopathy in the donors involved moderate-to-severe activity, CAS ≥3, NOSPECS ≥4 and a duration under 3 months. Certain patients were not enrolled. These were patients with other autoimmune diseases, uncontrolled infections, pregnancy or lactation. The chain is built from TRBV7-2 and TRBJ2-7, with no clear D. The TCR sequence derives from an adult man with Graves' ophthalmopathy. Sequencing was carried out using peripheral blood. The CDR3 DNA sequence: TGTGCCTGGAGTGTACGGCAGTCGGCCTACGAGCAGTACTTC. The encoded protein is CAWSVRQSAYEQYF. The full variable domain, with the rest looked up from reference TRBV7-2 and TRBJ2-7, is GAGVSQSPSNKVTEKGKDVELRCDPISGHTALYWYRQSLGQGLEFLIYFQGNSAPDKSGLPSDRFSAERTGGSVSTLTIQRTQQEDSAVYLCAWSVRQSAYEQYFGPGTRLTVT.